This T cell receptor beta chain is drawn from a study of human T cells and chemical hapten exposure. The V end lost 2 bases, the J end lost 0 bases, and 4 bases lay between the germline ends. CDR3 length equals 14 residues. CDR1 is SGHTA, CDR2 FQGNSA, per germline. This clonotype occurred many times. Separate cDNA molecules received unique molecular identifiers, which the library attached to them. TCRdb reprocessed the RACE reads with MiXCR, giving one entry per CDR3 protein. Of approximately 340,000 distinct CDR3 sequences listed, approximately 6.9% are singletons. Described time point: patch test 1, 2 weeks after DPC sensitization. Stated treatment: therapeutic diphenylcyclopropenone sensitization with weekly scalp DPC.

This chain joins TRBV7-2 and TRBJ2-2; D not resolved. The sequence was collected from a woman aged 18-29 years with alopecia areata. Some clones in this sample may be carry-over from other donors' samples. This material consisted of whole blood, taken in connection with sensitization to the hapten diphenylcyclopropenone (DPC). The CDR3 protein is CASSLSTNTGELFF. The CDR3 nucleotides are TGTGCCAGCAGCTTATCCACGAACACCGGGGAGCTGTTTTTT. The variable domain in full, with the rest retrieved from reference TRBV7-2 and TRBJ2-2, is GAGVSQSPSNKVTEKGKDVELRCDPISGHTALYWYRQSLGQGLEFLIYFQGNSAPDKSGLPSDRFSAERTGGSVSTLTIQRTQQEDSAVYLCASSLSTNTGELFFGEGSRLTVL.